Presented here are 7 T cell receptor beta chains from one specimen sequenced in a study of cytomegalovirus exposure and HLA in healthy donors. In the PCR, 60 Vbeta and 13 Jbeta primers were used. Sequencing was performed with immunoSEQ multiplex PCR; in TCRdb, only in-frame clones are kept and a portion is missing. Of about 65,000 clones in the sample, 62% were seen once. Sequencing was done on a sample of PBMCs. The receptors stem from a man aged 25-40 years in good health and CMV-seronegative.

The genes are TRBV6-6 and TRBJ2-7, with 12 bases lining up with TRBD2. From germline, CDR1 is MNHNY and CDR2 SVGAGI (reference sequence). Unmatched junction bases numbered 7, after V lost 11 bases and J lost 5 bases. The CDR3 has 13 amino acids. The CDR3 DNA sequence: TGTGCCGCTCTAGCGGGGGGGATGAACGAGCAGTACTTC. Translated: CAALAGGMNEQYF.

The chain couples TRBV6-1 to TRBJ1-5; 9 bases agree with TRBD1. CDR3 length: 14 amino acids. Trimming at V came to 8 bases and at J to 8 bases, leaving 10 bases not matched to a gene. Germline-derived CDR1 and CDR2 are MNHNS and SASEGT. Here the CDR3 reads CASDRTGVREPQHF. In DNA form, the CDR3 reads TGTGCCAGCGATCGGACAGGGGTGCGAGAGCCCCAGCATTTT.

The chain carries TRBV30 and TRBJ2-7; D perhaps matches TRBD1 (5 bases). Trimming removed 4 bases at V and 2 bases at J, with 9 bases between. The CDR3 has 12 residues. The germline V gene encodes CDR1 GTSNPN and CDR2 SVGIG (reference sequence). The CDR3 coding sequence is TGTGCCTGGAATTCACAGGCCTACGAGCAGTACTTC. As protein: CAWNSQAYEQYF.

V and J are TRBV2 and TRBJ1-4; D gene uncertain. The CDR3 sequence is 16 residues long. Trimming pared 6 bases from V and 2 bases from J, leaving 16 bases between. Germline assignment: CDR1 SNHLY and CDR2 FYNNEI. The CDR3 nucleotides are TGTGCCAGCAGGTCCAGTTGGCTTCAGACTAATGAAAAACTGTTTTTT. This translates into CASRSSWLQTNEKLFF.

This chain uses TRBV7-6 with TRBJ2-1; D possibly corresponds to TRBD2 (6 bases). Trimming left V 3 bases short and J 5 bases short, with 17 bases between. The CDR3 contains 16 residues. Per the germline V gene, CDR1 is SGHVS and CDR2 is FNYEAQ. The CDR3 protein is CASSFNRPSGDNEQFF. The CDR3 nucleotides read TGTGCCAGCAGCTTCAACCGCCCTTCGGGGGACAATGAGCAGTTCTTC.

The CDR3 sequence is CASSASGGIWGEAFF. DNA for the CDR3: TGTGCCAGCAGTGCCTCGGGGGGCATCTGGGGGGAAGCTTTCTTT. This sequence joins TRBV6-1 and TRBJ1-1, with D perhaps TRBD1 (6 bases). V was clipped by 4 bases and J by 8 bases, with 20 bases between them. The CDR3 totals 15 residues. Per germline, CDR1 MNHNS and CDR2 SASEGT.

This chain connects TRBV7-9 to TRBJ2-7; 11 bases agree with TRBD2. Trimming cost V 6 bases and J 4 bases; bases outside gene matches: 8. CDR3 length equals 15 residues. Germline V gene sequence: CDR1 SEHNR, CDR2 FQNEAQ (reference sequence). In DNA, the CDR3 is TGTGCCAGCAGGCCGACTAGCGGGGCCTATTACGAGCAGTACTTC. Translation: CASRPTSGAYYEQYF. The full variable domain, completed using reference TRBV7-9 and TRBJ2-7, is DTGVSQNPRHKITKRGQNVTFRCDPISEHNRLYWYRQTLGQGPEFLTYFQNEAQLEKSRLLSDRFSAERPKGSFSTLEIQRTEQGDSAMYLCASRPTSGAYYEQYFGPGTRLTVT.